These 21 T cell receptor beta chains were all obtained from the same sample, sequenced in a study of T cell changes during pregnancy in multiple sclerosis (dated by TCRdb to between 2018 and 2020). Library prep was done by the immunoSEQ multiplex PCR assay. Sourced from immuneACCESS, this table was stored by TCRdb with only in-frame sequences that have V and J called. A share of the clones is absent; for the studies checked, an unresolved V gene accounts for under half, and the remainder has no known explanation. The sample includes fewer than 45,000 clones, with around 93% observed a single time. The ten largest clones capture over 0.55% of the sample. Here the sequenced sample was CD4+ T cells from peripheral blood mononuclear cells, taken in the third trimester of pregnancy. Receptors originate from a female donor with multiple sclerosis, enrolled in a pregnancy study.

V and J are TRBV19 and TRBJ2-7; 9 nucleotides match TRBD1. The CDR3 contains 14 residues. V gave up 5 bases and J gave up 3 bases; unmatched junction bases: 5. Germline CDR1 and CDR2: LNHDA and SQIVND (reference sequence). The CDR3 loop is CASSVQGARYEQYF. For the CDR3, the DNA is TGTGCCAGTAGTGTACAGGGGGCGCGCTACGAGCAGTACTTC.

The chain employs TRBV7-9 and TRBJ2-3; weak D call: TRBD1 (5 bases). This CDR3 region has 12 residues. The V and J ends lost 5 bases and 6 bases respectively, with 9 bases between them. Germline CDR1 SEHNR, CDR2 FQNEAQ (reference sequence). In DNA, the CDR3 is TGTGCCAGCAGCCCAGGGTGGGATACGCAGTATTTT. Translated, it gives CASSPGWDTQYF. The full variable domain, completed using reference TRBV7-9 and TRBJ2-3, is DTGVSQNPRHKITKRGQNVTFRCDPISEHNRLYWYRQTLGQGPEFLTYFQNEAQLEKSRLLSDRFSAERPKGSFSTLEIQRTEQGDSAMYLCASSPGWDTQYFGPGTRLTVL.

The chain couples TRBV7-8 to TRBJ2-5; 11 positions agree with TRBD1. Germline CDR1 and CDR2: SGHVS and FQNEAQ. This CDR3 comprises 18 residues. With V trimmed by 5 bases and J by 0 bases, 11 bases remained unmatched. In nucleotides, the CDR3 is TGTGCCAGCAGCCCAGGACAGGGGGCTCGTGTATACCAAGAGACCCAGTACTTC. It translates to CASSPGQGARVYQETQYF.

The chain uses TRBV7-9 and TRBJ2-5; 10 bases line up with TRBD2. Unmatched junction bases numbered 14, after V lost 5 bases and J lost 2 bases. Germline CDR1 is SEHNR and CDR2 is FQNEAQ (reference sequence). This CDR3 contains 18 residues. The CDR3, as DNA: TGTGCCAGCAGCCAGGGGAGGAGCGGGAGGGATCTACAAGAGACCCAGTACTTC. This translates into CASSQGRSGRDLQETQYF.

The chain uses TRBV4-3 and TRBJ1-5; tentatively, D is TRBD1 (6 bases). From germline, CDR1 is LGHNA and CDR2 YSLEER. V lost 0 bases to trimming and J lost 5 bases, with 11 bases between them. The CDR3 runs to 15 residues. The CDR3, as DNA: TGCGCCAGCAGCCAAGAATTAGGGGGTTATCAGCCCCAGCATTTT. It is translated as CASSQELGGYQPQHF.

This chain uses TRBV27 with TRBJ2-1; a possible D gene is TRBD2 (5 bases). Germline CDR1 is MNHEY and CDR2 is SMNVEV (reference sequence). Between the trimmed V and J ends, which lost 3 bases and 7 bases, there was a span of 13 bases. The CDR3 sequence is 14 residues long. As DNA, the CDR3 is TGTGCCAGCAGTTTCTCCGGACGGACTAATGAGCAGTTCTTC. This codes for CASSFSGRTNEQFF.

The CDR3 DNA is TGTGCCAGCTCACCAGTCGACCGGGGATATACGCAGTATTTT. This codes for CASSPVDRGYTQYF. The V and J genes are TRBV18 and TRBJ2-3; tentatively, D is TRBD2 (5 bases). Trimming shortened V by 2 bases and J by 7 bases, and 13 bases separated the two germline ends. This CDR3 region has 14 residues. CDR1 and CDR2 from the germline V gene are KGHSH and LQKENI.

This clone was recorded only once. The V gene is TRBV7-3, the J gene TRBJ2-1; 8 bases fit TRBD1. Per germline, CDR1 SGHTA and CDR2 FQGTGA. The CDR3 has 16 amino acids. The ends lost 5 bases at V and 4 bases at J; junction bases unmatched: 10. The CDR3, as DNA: TGTGCCAGCAGCCCCGCCGGGACAGGCGTATACAATGAGCAGTTCTTC. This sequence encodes CASSPAGTGVYNEQFF.

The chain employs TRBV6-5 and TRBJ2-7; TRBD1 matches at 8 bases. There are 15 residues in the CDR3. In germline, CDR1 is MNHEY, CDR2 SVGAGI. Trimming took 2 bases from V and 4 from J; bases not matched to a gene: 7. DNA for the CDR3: TGTGCCAGCAGTTACACCCCTGACAGGGGATACGAGCAGTACTTC. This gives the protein CASSYTPDRGYEQYF.

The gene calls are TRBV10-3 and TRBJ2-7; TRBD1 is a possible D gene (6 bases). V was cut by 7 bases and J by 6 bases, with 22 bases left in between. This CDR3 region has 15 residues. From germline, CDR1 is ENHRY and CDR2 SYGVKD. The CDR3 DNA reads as TGTGCCATCATGGGGGCGGTAGGGAGCAGAGGCGAGCAGTACTTC. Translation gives CAIMGAVGSRGEQYF.

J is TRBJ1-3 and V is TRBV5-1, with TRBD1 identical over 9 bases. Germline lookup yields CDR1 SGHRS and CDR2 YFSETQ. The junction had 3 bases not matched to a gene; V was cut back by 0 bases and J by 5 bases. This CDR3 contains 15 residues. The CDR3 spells CASSLGDRARNTIYF. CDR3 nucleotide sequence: TGCGCCAGCAGCTTGGGGGACAGGGCTAGAAACACCATATATTTT.

The CDR3 DNA sequence: TGTGCCTGGAGTCCAAAATTCCGGGACCCTTGGGAGGCCAGGCCCTACGAGCAGTACTTC. Protein product: CAWSPKFRDPWEARPYEQYF. V is TRBV30 and J is TRBJ2-7; possibly TRBD2 for D (6 bases). This CDR3 contains 20 residues. Trimming pared 2 bases from V and 2 bases from J, leaving 31 bases between. Germline CDR1 GTSNPN, CDR2 SVGIG (reference sequence).

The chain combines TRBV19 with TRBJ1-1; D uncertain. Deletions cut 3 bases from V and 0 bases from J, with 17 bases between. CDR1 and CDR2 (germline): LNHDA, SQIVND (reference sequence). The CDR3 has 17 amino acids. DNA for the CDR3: TGTGCCAGTAGTATGAACGGGGTCCTCCTCATGAACACTGAAGCTTTCTTT. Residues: CASSMNGVLLMNTEAFF.

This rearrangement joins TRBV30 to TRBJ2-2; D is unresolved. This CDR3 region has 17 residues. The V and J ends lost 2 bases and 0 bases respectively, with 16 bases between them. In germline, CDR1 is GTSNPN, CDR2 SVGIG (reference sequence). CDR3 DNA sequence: TGTGCCTGGAGTCAGGCGAGAAGTGACGCGAACACCGGGGAGCTGTTTTTT. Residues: CAWSQARSDANTGELFF.

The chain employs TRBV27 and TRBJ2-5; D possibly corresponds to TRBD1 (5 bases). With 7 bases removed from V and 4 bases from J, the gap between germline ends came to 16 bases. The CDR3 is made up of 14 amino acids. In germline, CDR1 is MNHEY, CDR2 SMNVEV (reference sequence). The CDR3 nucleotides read TGTGCCAGCAATCCTAGGGGTGGCGGAGAGACCCAGTACTTC. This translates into CASNPRGGGETQYF.

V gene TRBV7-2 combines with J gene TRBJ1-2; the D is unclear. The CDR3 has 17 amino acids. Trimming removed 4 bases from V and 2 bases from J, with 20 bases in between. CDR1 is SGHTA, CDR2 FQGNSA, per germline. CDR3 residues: CASSSRTGIPDNYGYTF. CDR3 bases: TGTGCCAGCAGCTCCAGGACGGGGATACCCGACAACTATGGCTACACCTTC.

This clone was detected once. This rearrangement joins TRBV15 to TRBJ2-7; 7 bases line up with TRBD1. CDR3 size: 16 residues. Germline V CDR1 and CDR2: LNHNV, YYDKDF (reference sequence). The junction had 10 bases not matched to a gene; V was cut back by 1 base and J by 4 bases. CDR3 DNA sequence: TGTGCCACCAGCAGAGTGCGAGGACAGGTGCCTTACGAGCAGTACTTC. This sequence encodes CATSRVRGQVPYEQYF.

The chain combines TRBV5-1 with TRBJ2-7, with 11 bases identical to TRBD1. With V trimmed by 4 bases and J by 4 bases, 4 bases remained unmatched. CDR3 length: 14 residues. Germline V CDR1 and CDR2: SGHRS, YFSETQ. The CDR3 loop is CASSAGTGGYEQYF. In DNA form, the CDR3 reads TGCGCCAGCAGCGCCGGGACAGGGGGATACGAGCAGTACTTC.

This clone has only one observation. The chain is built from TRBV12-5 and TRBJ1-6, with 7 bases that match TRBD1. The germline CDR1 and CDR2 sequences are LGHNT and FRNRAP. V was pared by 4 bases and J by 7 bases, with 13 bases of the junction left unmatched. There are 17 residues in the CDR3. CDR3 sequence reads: CASGWGTGATSNSPLHF. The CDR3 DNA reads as TGTGCTAGTGGTTGGGGAACAGGGGCTACGTCCAATTCACCCCTCCACTTT.

The CDR3 spells CASSGQDRANTEAFF. As DNA, the CDR3 is TGTGCCAGCAGTGGGCAGGACAGGGCGAACACTGAAGCTTTCTTT. This chain links TRBV27 with TRBJ1-1; TRBD1 agrees at 8 bases. Germline values: CDR1 MNHEY, CDR2 SMNVEV (reference sequence). The CDR3 runs to 15 residues. The trim removed 5 bases at V and 1 base at J, leaving 6 bases unmatched.

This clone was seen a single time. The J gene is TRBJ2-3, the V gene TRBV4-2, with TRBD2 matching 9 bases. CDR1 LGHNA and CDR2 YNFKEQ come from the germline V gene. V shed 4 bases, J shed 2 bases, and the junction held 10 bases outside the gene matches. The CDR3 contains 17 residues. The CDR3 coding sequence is TGTGCCAGCAGCCCAGGCACGGCTAGCGGGATCACAGATACGCAGTATTTT. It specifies CASSPGTASGITDTQYF.